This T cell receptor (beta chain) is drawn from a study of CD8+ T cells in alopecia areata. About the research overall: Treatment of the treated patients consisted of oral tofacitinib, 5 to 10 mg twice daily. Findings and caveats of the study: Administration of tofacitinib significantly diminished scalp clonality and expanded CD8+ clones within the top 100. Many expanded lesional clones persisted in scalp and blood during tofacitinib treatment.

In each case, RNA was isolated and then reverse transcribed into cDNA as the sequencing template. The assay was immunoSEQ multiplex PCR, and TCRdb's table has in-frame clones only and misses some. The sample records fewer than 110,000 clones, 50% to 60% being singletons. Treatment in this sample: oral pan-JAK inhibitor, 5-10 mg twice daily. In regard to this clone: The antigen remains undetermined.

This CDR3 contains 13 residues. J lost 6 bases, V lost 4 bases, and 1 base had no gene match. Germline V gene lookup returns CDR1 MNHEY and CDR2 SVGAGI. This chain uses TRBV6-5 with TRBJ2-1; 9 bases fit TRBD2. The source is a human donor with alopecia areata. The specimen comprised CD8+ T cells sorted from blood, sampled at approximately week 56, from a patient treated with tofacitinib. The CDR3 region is CASSWGLANEQFF. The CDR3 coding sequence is TGTGCCAGCAGTTGGGGACTAGCCAATGAGCAGTTCTTC.